This TCR beta chain was captured in a study of blood T cell repertoires in COVID-19. The wider study: Italy, Spain and the United States were the sources of the convalescent and acute COVID-19 samples. T cells, B-cell-depleted T cells, or PBMCs supplied cDNA or gDNA.

In this sample, this clone turned up once. Germline V gene data show CDR1 as MDHEN and CDR2 as SYDVKM. The CDR3 totals 15 residues. V lost 1 base, J lost 5 bases, and 5 bases stayed unmatched. Produced via immunoSEQ multiplex PCR; TCRdb's table is partial and in-frame only. The table lists 380,000 or so clones, roughly 87% of them singletons. Participants were aged about 18 to 89 years from 20 to 30 US areas. The study assigned cohorts using participant-reported clinical history. What was sequenced was PBMCs or T cells enriched from blood (not recorded which). V usage is TRBV28 and J usage is TRBJ2-1, with 7 positions matching TRBD1. This TCR was sampled from a woman in her thirties or forties with acute COVID-19. The chain's CDR3 is CASSLYRQGHNEQFF. CDR3 coding DNA: TGTGCCAGCAGTTTATACCGACAGGGCCACAATGAGCAGTTCTTC. The full variable domain, rest sourced from reference TRBV28 and TRBJ2-1, is DVKVTQSSRYLVKRTGEKVFLECVQDMDHENMFWYRQDPGLGLRLIYFSYDVKMKEKGDIPEGYSVSREKKERFSLILESASTNQTSMYLCASSLYRQGHNEQFFGPGTRLTVL.